Given below is one T cell receptor beta chain in context. This record comes from a study of resident and recirculating memory T cells in vitiligo. The V segment lost 7 bases and the J segment 0 bases; nucleotides outside the gene matches: 13. The V gene's germline CDR1 is SGHNT and CDR2 YYREEE (reference sequence). This CDR3 spans 18 amino acids. Assay used: immunoSEQ multiplex PCR; TCRdb lists only in-frame clones, some missing. The sample yields 40,000 to 50,000 clones, approximately 91% seen once. This clonotype was sampled from a male donor with vitiligo. This sequence joins TRBV5-4 and TRBJ2-3; 11 bases are a match to TRBD2. Sequencing was done on a sample of blood. The CDR3 DNA follows: TGTGCCAGCGGGACACTAGCGGGGGCCCAACTTAGCACAGATACGCAGTATTTT. It codes for CASGTLAGAQLSTDTQYF.